Following are 5 T cell receptor beta chains from one sample sequenced in a study of naive and memory T cell subsets. Ligated cDNA underwent four rounds of PCR with nested alpha and beta constant region primers and SP2. TCRdb recomputed calls from the 5' RACE reads with MiXCR, one row per CDR3 protein. The table has about 57,000 distinct CDR3 sequences, 6% to 8.5% seen once. A UMI-containing oligonucleotide was joined by 3' ligation to the TCR cDNA template. These receptors were collected from a female donor in good health.

This clonotype was observed at least ten times. As DNA, the CDR3 is TGTGCCAGCAGACCGGGGAATGGAAACACCATATATTTT. Translating gives CASRPGNGNTIYF. This chain joins TRBV3-1 and TRBJ1-3; D is unclear. With 6 bases removed from V and 3 bases from J, the gap between germline ends came to 9 bases. The CDR3 runs to 13 residues. Germline CDR1 and CDR2: LGHDT and YNNKEL (reference sequence).

This clonotype is categorized as medium-sized (0.01 to 0.1%). The rearrangement joins TRBV6-5 to TRBJ1-5; 7 positions agree with TRBD1. With V trimmed by 6 bases and J by 0 bases, 5 bases remained unmatched. The CDR3 length is 15 residues. Germline V gives CDR1 MNHEY, CDR2 SVGAGI. In DNA, the CDR3 is TGTGCCAGCAGGCGACAGGGCGATAGCAATCAGCCCCAGCATTTT. Translating it yields CASRRQGDSNQPQHF.

This clonotype showed up many times. The J gene is TRBJ2-1, the V gene TRBV28; D not certain. Germline V gene data show CDR1 as MDHEN and CDR2 as SYDVKM. The CDR3 totals 16 residues. V gave up 5 bases and J gave up 8 bases, with 22 bases separating them. CDR3 loop: CASSAPLSVAWDEQFF. CDR3 sequence (DNA): TGTGCCAGCAGTGCCCCGCTCAGTGTCGCGTGGGATGAGCAGTTCTTC.

The chain is built from TRBV6-1 and TRBJ2-2; no reliable D call. The CDR3 has 15 amino acids. The germline V gene encodes CDR1 MNHNS and CDR2 SASEGT. Trimming left V 2 bases short and J 5 bases short, with 12 bases between. The CDR3 region has the DNA TGTGCCAGCAGTGAAAACCATCGTATAACCGGGGAGCTGTTTTTT. Its protein is CASSENHRITGELFF.

The J gene is TRBJ2-7, the V gene TRBV11-2; D is unresolved. Germline CDR1 reads SGHAT; CDR2 reads FQNNGV. This CDR3 spans 15 amino acids. The V and J ends lost 6 bases and 3 bases respectively, with 18 bases between them. Here the CDR3 reads CASSSSPTTGYEQYF. The DNA for the CDR3 is TGTGCCAGCAGTTCAAGCCCCACGACGGGCTACGAGCAGTACTTC.